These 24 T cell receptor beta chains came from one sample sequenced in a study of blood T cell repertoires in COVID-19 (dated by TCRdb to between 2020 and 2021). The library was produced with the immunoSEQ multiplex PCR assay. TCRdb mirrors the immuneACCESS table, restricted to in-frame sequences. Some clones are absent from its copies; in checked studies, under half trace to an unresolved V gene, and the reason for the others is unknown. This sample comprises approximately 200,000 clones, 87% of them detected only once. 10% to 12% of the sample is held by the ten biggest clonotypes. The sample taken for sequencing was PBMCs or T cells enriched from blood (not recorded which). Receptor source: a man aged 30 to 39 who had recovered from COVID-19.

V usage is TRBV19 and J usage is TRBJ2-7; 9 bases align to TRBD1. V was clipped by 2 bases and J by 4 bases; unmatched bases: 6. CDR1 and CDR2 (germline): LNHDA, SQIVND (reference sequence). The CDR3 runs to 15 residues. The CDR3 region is CASSITGTGTYEQYF. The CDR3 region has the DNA TGTGCCAGTAGTATAACCGGGACAGGGACATACGAGCAGTACTTC.

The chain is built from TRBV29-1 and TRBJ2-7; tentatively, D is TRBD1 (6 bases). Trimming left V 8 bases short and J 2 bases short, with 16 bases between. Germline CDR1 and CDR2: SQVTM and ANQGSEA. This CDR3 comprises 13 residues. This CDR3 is CSRVGDKTYEQYF. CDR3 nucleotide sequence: TGCAGCCGCGTCGGGGACAAAACCTACGAGCAGTACTTC.

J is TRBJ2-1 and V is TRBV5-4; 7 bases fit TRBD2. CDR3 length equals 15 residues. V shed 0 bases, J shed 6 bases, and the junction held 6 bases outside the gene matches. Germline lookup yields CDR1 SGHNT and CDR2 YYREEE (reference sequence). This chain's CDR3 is CASSLAALAANEQFF. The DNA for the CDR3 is TGTGCCAGCAGCTTGGCGGCGCTAGCGGCCAATGAGCAGTTCTTC.

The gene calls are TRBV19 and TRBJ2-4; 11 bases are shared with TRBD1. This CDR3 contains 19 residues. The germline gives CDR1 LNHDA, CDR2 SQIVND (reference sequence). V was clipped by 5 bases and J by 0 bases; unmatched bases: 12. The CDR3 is CASSPEGQGVLLAKNIQYF. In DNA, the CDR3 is TGTGCCAGTAGTCCCGAGGGACAGGGGGTCCTTCTAGCCAAAAACATTCAGTACTTC.

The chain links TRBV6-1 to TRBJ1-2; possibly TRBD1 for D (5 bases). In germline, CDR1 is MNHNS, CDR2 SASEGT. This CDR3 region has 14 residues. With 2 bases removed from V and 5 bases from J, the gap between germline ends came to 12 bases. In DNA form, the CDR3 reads TGTGCCAGCAGTGAACTTAGGGGCACTTATGGCTACACCTTC. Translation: CASSELRGTYGYTF.

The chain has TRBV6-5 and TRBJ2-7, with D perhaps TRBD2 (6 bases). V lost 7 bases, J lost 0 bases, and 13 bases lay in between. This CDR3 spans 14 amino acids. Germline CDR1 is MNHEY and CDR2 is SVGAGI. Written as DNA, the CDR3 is TGTGCCAGCAACGGGGGATCGAGCTCCTACGAGCAGTACTTC. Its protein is CASNGGSSSYEQYF.

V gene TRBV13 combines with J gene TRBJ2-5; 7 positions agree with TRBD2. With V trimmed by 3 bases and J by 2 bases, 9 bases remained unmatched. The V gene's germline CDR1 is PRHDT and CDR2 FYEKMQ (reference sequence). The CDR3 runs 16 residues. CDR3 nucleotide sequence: TGTGCCAGCAGCTTTAGACTAGCCCGACAACAAGAGACCCAGTACTTC. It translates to CASSFRLARQQETQYF.

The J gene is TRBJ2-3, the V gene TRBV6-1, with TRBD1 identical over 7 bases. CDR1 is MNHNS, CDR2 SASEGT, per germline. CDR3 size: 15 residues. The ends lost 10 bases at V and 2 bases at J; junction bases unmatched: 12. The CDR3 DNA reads TGTGCCACCCGGGACGGACAGGTCGACACAGATACGCAGTATTTT. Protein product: CATRDGQVDTDTQYF.

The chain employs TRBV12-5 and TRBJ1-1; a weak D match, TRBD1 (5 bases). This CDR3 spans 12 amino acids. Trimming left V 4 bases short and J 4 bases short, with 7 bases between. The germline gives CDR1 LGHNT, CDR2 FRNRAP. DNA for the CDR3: TGTGCTAGTGGTTGGGGGGGCACTGAAGCTTTCTTT. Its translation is CASGWGGTEAFF.

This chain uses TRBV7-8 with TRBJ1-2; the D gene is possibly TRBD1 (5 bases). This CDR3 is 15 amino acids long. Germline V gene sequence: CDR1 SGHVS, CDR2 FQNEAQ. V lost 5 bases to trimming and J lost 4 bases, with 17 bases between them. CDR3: CASSQIPQGGYGYTF. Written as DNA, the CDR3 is TGTGCCAGCAGCCAAATTCCTCAGGGAGGCTATGGCTACACCTTC.

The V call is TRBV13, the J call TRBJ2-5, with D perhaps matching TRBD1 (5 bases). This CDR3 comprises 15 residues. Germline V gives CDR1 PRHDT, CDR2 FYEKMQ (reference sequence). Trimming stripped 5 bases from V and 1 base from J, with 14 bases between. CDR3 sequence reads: CASSPPYQGQETQYF. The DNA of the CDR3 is TGTGCCAGCAGCCCGCCGTACCAGGGCCAAGAGACCCAGTACTTC.

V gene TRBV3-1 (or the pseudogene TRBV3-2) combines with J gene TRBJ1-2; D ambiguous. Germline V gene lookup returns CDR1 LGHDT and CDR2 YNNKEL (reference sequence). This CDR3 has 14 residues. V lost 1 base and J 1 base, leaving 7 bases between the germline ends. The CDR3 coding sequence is TGTGCCAGCAGCCAAGCCTCGGGTAACTATGGCTACACCTTC. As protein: CASSQASGNYGYTF.

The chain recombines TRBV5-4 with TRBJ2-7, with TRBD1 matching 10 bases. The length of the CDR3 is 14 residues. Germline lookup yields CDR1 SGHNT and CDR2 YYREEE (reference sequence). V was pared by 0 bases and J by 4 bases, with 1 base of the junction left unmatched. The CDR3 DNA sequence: TGTGCCAGCAGCTTGGTGGGACAGGGGTACGAGCAGTACTTC. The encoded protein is CASSLVGQGYEQYF.

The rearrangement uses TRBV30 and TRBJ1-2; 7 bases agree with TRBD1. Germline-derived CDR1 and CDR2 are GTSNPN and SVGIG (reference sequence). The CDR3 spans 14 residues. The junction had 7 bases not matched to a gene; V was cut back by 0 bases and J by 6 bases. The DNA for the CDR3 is TGTGCCTGGAGTGTACTAGGGGGCATGGATGGCTACACCTTC. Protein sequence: CAWSVLGGMDGYTF.

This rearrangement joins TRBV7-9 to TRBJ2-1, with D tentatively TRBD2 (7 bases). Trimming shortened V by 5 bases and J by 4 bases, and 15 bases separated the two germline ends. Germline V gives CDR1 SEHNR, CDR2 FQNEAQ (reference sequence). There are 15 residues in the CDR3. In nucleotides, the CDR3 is TGTGCCAGCAGCCCCTTCGCGGGGGCTTACAATGAGCAGTTCTTC. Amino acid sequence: CASSPFAGAYNEQFF.

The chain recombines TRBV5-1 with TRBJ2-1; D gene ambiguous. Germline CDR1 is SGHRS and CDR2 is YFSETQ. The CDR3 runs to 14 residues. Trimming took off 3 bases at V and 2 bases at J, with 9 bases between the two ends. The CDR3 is CASSYPSAYNEQFF. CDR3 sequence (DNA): TGCGCCAGCAGCTATCCATCGGCCTACAATGAGCAGTTCTTC. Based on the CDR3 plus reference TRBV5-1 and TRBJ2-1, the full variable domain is KAGVTQTPRYLIKTRGQQVTLSCSPISGHRSVSWYQQTPGQGLQFLFEYFSETQRNKGNFPGRFSGRQFSNSRSEMNVSTLELGDSALYLCASSYPSAYNEQFFGPGTRLTVL.

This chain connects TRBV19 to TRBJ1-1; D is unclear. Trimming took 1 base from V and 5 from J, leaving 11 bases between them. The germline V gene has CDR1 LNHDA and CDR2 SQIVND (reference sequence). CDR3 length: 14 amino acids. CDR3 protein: CASSIVLGGTEAFF. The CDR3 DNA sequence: TGTGCCAGTAGTATAGTCCTGGGAGGAACTGAAGCTTTCTTT.

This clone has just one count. For the CDR3, the DNA is TGCGCCAGCAGCCTGACTAGACGAGAGACCCAGTACTTC. It specifies CASSLTRRETQYF. The genes are TRBV4-1 and TRBJ2-5; D is perhaps TRBD2 (6 bases). The germline V gene encodes CDR1 MGHRA and CDR2 YSYEKL. This CDR3 spans 13 amino acids. V gave up 4 bases and J gave up 4 bases, with 10 bases separating them.

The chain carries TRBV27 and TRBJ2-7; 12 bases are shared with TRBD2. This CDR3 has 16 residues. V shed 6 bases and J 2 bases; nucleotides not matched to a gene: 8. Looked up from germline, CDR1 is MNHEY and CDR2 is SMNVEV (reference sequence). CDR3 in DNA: TGTGCCAGCAGGTTAGGGACTAGCGGGCGAACCTACGAGCAGTACTTC. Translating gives CASRLGTSGRTYEQYF.

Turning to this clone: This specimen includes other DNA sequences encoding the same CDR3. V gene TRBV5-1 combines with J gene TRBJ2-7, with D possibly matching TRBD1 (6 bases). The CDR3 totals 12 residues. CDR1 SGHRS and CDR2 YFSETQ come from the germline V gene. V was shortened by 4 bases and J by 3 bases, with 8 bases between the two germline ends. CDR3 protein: CASSPDSYEQYF. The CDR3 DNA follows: TGCGCCAGCAGCCCGGACAGCTACGAGCAGTACTTC.

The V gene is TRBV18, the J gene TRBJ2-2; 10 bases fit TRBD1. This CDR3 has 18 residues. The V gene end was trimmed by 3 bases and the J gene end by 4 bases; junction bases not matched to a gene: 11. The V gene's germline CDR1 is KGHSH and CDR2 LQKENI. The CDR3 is CASSPLLTGTGVTGELFF. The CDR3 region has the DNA TGTGCCAGCTCACCCCTTTTGACCGGGACAGGGGTCACCGGGGAGCTGTTTTTT.

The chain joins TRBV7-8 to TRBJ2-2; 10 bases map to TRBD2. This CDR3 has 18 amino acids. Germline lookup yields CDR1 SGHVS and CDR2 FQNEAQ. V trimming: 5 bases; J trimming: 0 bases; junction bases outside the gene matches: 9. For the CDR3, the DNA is TGTGCCAGCAGCAAAGAGACCCTAGCGGGGGCGAACACCGGGGAGCTGTTTTTT. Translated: CASSKETLAGANTGELFF.

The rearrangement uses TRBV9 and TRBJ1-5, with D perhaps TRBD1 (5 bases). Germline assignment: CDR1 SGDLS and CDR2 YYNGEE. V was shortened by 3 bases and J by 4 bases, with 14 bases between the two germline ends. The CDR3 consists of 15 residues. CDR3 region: CASSGDLENNQPQHF. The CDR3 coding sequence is TGTGCCAGCAGCGGGGACTTAGAAAATAATCAGCCCCAGCATTTT.

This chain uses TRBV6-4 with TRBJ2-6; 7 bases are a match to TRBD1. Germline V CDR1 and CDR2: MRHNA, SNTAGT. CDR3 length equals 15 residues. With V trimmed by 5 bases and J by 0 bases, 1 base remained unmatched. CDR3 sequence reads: CASSWDSSGANVLTF. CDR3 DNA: TGTGCCAGCAGTTGGGACAGCTCTGGGGCCAACGTCCTGACTTTC.